Sequencing of this T cell receptor beta chain was carried out in a study of CD8+ T cells in alopecia areata. Study details: Administration of oral tofacitinib to treated patients was at 5 to 10 mg twice daily. Overall study findings and caveats: Sequence data from scalp samples additionally include resident alphabeta T cells of normal skin.

The table lists this clone with a few counts. Its target is not known. Germline CDR1 reads LNHNV; CDR2 reads YYDKDF (reference sequence). With 4 bases clipped from V and 5 bases from J, the junction kept 6 bases outside the gene matches. The CDR3 runs 16 residues. In each case, RNA was isolated and then reverse transcribed into cDNA as the sequencing template. Data came from immunoSEQ multiplex PCR; TCRdb stores just in-frame clones and leaves some out. The sample shows about 140,000 clones, about 47% of them seen only once. The study team obtained lesional scalp punch biopsies and peripheral blood from alopecia areata patients. Sorting of PBMCs yielded the CD4+ and CD8+ T cells.

The receptor was isolated from a human donor with alopecia areata. The sequencing here drew on CD4+ T cells sorted from blood, taken at week 0. The rearrangement links TRBV15 to TRBJ2-1, with 12 bases aligning to TRBD2. The CDR3 region has the DNA TGTGCCACCAGCATTCTATGGACTAGCGGGGACAATGAGCAGTTCTTC. Its protein is CATSILWTSGDNEQFF.